These 18 T cell receptor beta chains were sequenced from one sample in a study of cytomegalovirus exposure and HLA in healthy donors. PCR primers comprised 60 Vbeta and 13 Jbeta primers. TCRdb's table, derived via immunoSEQ multiplex PCR, lists solely in-frame clones and lacks some. The data show some 99,000 clones, around four fifths seen once. The sequenced sample was PBMCs. These receptors were taken from a woman aged 45-65 years in good health and CMV-seropositive.

Regarding this clone: An end of the junction does not agree with germline; a read error may underlie this. V is TRBV19 and J is TRBJ2-6; 7 bases align to TRBD1. CDR1 is LNHDA and CDR2 is SQIVND in the germline V gene (reference sequence). This CDR3 comprises 18 residues. The CDR3 bases are TGTGCCAGTAGTCCCCGGGGACAGTTTACCTCTGAGGCCAACGTCCTGACTTTC. Protein product: CASSPRGQFTSEANVLTF.

The V gene is TRBV7-2, the J gene TRBJ2-2, with 7 bases lining up with TRBD1. With 1 base clipped from V and 2 bases from J, the junction kept 10 bases outside the gene matches. Per the germline V gene, CDR1 is SGHTA and CDR2 is FQGNSA. The CDR3 consists of 18 residues. The CDR3 reads CASSLGPGTAENTGELFF. In DNA, the CDR3 is TGTGCCAGCAGCTTAGGCCCAGGGACAGCCGAAAACACCGGGGAGCTGTTTTTT. Drawing the rest from reference TRBV7-2 and TRBJ2-2, the complete variable domain is GAGVSQSPSNKVTEKGKDVELRCDPISGHTALYWYRQSLGQGLEFLIYFQGNSAPDKSGLPSDRFSAERTGGSVSTLTIQRTQQEDSAVYLCASSLGPGTAENTGELFFGEGSRLTVL.

The V and J genes are TRBV11-2 and TRBJ1-3; 8 positions match TRBD1. The CDR3 extends over 12 amino acids. V lost 6 bases, J lost 7 bases, and 2 bases stayed unmatched. Germline V lookup: CDR1 SGHAT, CDR2 FQNNGV. CDR3 sequence reads: CASSRQGNTIYF. As DNA, the CDR3 is TGTGCCAGCAGTCGACAGGGGAACACCATATATTTT.

The chain has TRBV4-1 and TRBJ1-6; D is perhaps TRBD1 (5 bases). V lost 0 bases to trimming and J lost 9 bases, with 12 bases between them. This CDR3 has 15 amino acids. The germline V gene encodes CDR1 MGHRA and CDR2 YSYEKL. DNA of the CDR3: TGCGCCAGCAGCCAAGAGGCAGGGCTTAGTTCACCCCTCCACTTT. It is translated as CASSQEAGLSSPLHF.

This clone was counted between two and nine times. The gene calls are TRBV18 and TRBJ1-2, with TRBD1 as a possible D gene (5 bases). V was trimmed by 4 bases and J by 3 bases, leaving 12 bases between them. Germline CDR1 and CDR2: KGHSH and LQKENI. CDR3 size: 14 residues. DNA for the CDR3: TGTGCCAGCTCACGGTTCAGGGCGGACTATGGCTACACCTTC. It translates to CASSRFRADYGYTF.

The chain has TRBV11-3 and TRBJ1-1, with D unclear. V gave up 0 bases and J gave up 4 bases, with 6 bases separating them. Germline V gene lookup returns CDR1 SGHNT and CDR2 YENEEA. There are 13 residues in the CDR3. The DNA for the CDR3 is TGTGCCAGCAGCTTAGAAAGCGGCACTGAAGCTTTCTTT. It is translated as CASSLESGTEAFF.

As regards this clone: A junction end diverges from the germline sequence, so it may reflect a read error. This chain connects TRBV7-9 to TRBJ1-1; unclear D gene. Germline V CDR1 and CDR2: SEHNR, FQNEAQ (reference sequence). The CDR3 is made up of 11 amino acids. The DNA of the CDR3 is TGTTCCAGCAGCTCAAACACTGAAGCTTTCTTT. It encodes CSSSSNTEAFF.

With regard to this clone: The sample has other DNA sequences that encode this CDR3 too. The V and J genes are TRBV5-1 and TRBJ2-7; D may be TRBD1 (5 bases). CDR3 length equals 14 residues. V was cut by 4 bases and J by 3 bases, with 14 bases left in between. Germline values: CDR1 SGHRS, CDR2 YFSETQ. CDR3 region: CASSRVGLDYEQYF. The DNA for the CDR3 is TGCGCCAGCAGCCGGGTGGGGCTAGACTACGAGCAGTACTTC.

The CDR3 DNA reads as TGTGCCAGCAGCGCTTGGACAGGGCATAATTCACCCCTCCACTTT. It is translated as CASSAWTGHNSPLHF. The rearrangement links TRBV9 to TRBJ1-6; 8 bases map to TRBD1. The CDR3 runs to 15 residues. The germline gives CDR1 SGDLS, CDR2 YYNGEE. The ends lost 3 bases at V and 5 bases at J; junction bases unmatched: 4.

This clone was seen a few times. The chain is built from TRBV11-3 and TRBJ2-7, with 8 bases that match TRBD1. V shed 5 bases, J shed 0 bases, and the junction held 3 bases outside the gene matches. This CDR3 contains 14 residues. CDR1 and CDR2 from the germline V gene are SGHNT and YENEEA. The CDR3 DNA follows: TGTGCCAGCAGCCCGCAGGGGGCCTCCTACGAGCAGTACTTC. Translation gives CASSPQGASYEQYF. Based on the CDR3 plus reference TRBV11-3 and TRBJ2-7, the full variable domain is EAGVVQSPRYKIIEKKQPVAFWCNPISGHNTLYWYLQNLGQGPELLIRYENEEAVDDSQLPKDRFSAERLKGVDSTLKIQPAELGDSAVYLCASSPQGASYEQYFGPGTRLTVT.

V gene TRBV7-9 combines with J gene TRBJ1-6; 9 positions agree with TRBD1. V was pared by 5 bases and J by 9 bases, with 8 bases of the junction left unmatched. The CDR3 spans 15 residues. From germline, CDR1 is SEHNR and CDR2 FQNEAQ (reference sequence). The CDR3 DNA reads TGTGCCAGCAGCGTAGGCACAGGGGGCCTTTCACCCCTCCACTTT. This codes for CASSVGTGGLSPLHF.

The chain links TRBV7-9 to TRBJ2-7; D is unclear. Trimming removed 8 bases from V and 5 bases from J, with 7 bases in between. The CDR3 runs to 10 residues. The V gene's germline CDR1 is SEHNR and CDR2 FQNEAQ (reference sequence). CDR3 coding DNA: TGTGCCAGCGGAGTTGACGAGCAGTACTTC. Protein: CASGVDEQYF. The whole variable domain, remainder taken from reference TRBV7-9 and TRBJ2-7, is DTGVSQNPRHKITKRGQNVTFRCDPISEHNRLYWYRQTLGQGPEFLTYFQNEAQLEKSRLLSDRFSAERPKGSFSTLEIQRTEQGDSAMYLCASGVDEQYFGPGTRLTVT.

Details on this clone: At one of its ends the junction is not consistent with the germline gene, which may arise from a read error. The rearrangement joins TRBV5-4 to TRBJ2-4; the match to TRBD2 covers 9 bases. Germline V gives CDR1 SGHNT, CDR2 YYREEE (reference sequence). The CDR3 extends over 15 amino acids. CDR3 nucleotides: TGTGCCAGCAGCTTGGCGGGACTAGCCAAAAACAGTCAGTACTTC. It translates to CASSLAGLAKNSQYF.

The chain links TRBV7-3 to TRBJ1-2; 8 nucleotides line up with TRBD1. Trimming removed 2 bases from V and 4 bases from J; junction bases left unmatched: 9. CDR1 SGHTA and CDR2 FQGTGA come from the germline V gene. The CDR3 consists of 16 residues. Written as DNA, the CDR3 is TGTGCCAGCAGCTTACCTTTTGGACAGGGCGGCTATGGCTACACCTTC. Translated: CASSLPFGQGGYGYTF.

The chain carries TRBV7-8 and TRBJ2-6, with a possible D match to TRBD2 (5 bases). V was cut by 5 bases and J by 1 base, with 15 bases left in between. The CDR3 covers 17 residues. The germline gives CDR1 SGHVS, CDR2 FQNEAQ. CDR3 protein: CASSLSGTFSGANVLTF. CDR3 in DNA: TGTGCCAGCAGCCTGTCGGGAACCTTTTCTGGGGCCAACGTCCTGACTTTC.

Written as DNA, the CDR3 is TGTGCCAGCAGGGATAGGACAGGGGCAGATACGCAGTATTTT. Translating it yields CASRDRTGADTQYF. The chain links TRBV28 to TRBJ2-3; 9 bases align to TRBD1. The V gene end was trimmed by 6 bases and the J gene end by 4 bases; junction bases not matched to a gene: 5. This CDR3 contains 14 residues. In germline, CDR1 is MDHEN, CDR2 SYDVKM.

The chain is built from TRBV9 and TRBJ2-3, with 7 bases lining up with TRBD1. The CDR3 is 14 residues long. Per the germline V gene, CDR1 is SGDLS and CDR2 is YYNGEE. V lost 5 bases to trimming and J lost 6 bases; unmatched junction nucleotides: 9. CDR3 sequence (DNA): TGTGCCAGCAGGAGGGGGCCCGACGGGGATACGCAGTATTTT. Amino acids: CASRRGPDGDTQYF.

V and J are TRBV4-1 and TRBJ1-2, with 9 nucleotides matching TRBD1. From germline, CDR1 is MGHRA and CDR2 YSYEKL. This CDR3 region has 17 residues. Trimming took 0 bases from V and 4 from J; bases not matched to a gene: 9. The CDR3 DNA sequence: TGCGCCAGCAGCCAAGAAACACACACAGGGGGCTTCTATGGCTACACCTTC. It specifies CASSQETHTGGFYGYTF.